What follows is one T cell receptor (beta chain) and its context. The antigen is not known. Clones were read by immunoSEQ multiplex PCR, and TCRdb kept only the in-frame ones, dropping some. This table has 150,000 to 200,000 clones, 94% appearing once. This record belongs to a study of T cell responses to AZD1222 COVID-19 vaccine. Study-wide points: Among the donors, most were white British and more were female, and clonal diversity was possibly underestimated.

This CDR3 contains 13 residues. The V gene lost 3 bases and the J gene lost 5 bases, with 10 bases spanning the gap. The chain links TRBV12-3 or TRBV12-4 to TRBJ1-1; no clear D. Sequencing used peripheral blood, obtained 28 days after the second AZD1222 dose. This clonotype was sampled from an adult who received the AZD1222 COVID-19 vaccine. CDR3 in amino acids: CASSFVGRTEAFF. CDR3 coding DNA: TGTGCCAGCAGTTTTGTAGGGCGTACTGAAGCTTTCTTT.